This passage covers 9 T cell receptor beta chains from one sample sequenced in a study of blood T cells in healthy people across ages. With a J-beta primer mix and a sample-barcoded 5' primer, a second PCR ran about 7 to 11 cycles. TCRdb re-called the 5' RACE reads through MiXCR, storing one row per CDR3 protein. The table shows some 710,000 distinct CDR3 sequences, with about 42% occurring only once. Specimen: blood. The receptor source for this set is an older man in good health.

This clonotype was detected only a few times. The chain employs TRBV12-3 or TRBV12-4 and TRBJ2-1; D is perhaps TRBD1 or TRBD2 (5 bases each). V was cut by 2 bases and J by 2 bases, with 7 bases left in between. This CDR3 is built from 14 residues. CDR3 bases: TGTGCCAGCAGTTTAATGGGACCCTACAATGAGCAGTTCTTC. It translates to CASSLMGPYNEQFF.

This chain links TRBV7-3 with TRBJ2-1; D unresolved. The CDR3 sequence is 15 residues long. Trimming removed 0 bases from V and 10 bases from J, with 16 bases in between. From germline, CDR1 is SGHTA and CDR2 FQGTGA. The CDR3 reads CASSLTFDGTYEQFF. The DNA of the CDR3 is TGTGCCAGCAGCTTAACTTTCGACGGAACCTACGAGCAGTTCTTC.

The genes are TRBV25-1 and TRBJ2-1, with TRBD2 as a possible D gene (6 bases). Per the germline V gene, CDR1 is MGHDK and CDR2 is SYGVNS. This CDR3 has 15 residues. V was pared by 5 bases and J by 5 bases, with 16 bases between. Written as DNA, the CDR3 is TGTGCCAGCAGTCCCCACTCGGGAGCCCACAATGAGCAGTTCTTC. This gives the protein CASSPHSGAHNEQFF.

About this clonotype: A single base separates this from a much larger clone, so it may be a read error. The CDR3 bases are TGTGTCAGCAGCTTAGCTGAAGACCACCAGCAGCCAGATACGCAGTATTTT. Encoded protein: CVSSLAEDHQQPDTQYF. The chain links TRBV7-6 to TRBJ2-3, with D unresolved. In germline, CDR1 is SGHVS, CDR2 FNYEAQ. This CDR3 is built from 17 residues.

This clonotype occurred many times. V and J are TRBV29-1 and TRBJ2-7; 7 positions match TRBD2. The CDR3 contains 13 residues. Trimming removed 4 bases from V and 5 bases from J; junction bases left unmatched: 8. CDR1 SQVTM and CDR2 ANQGSEA come from the germline V gene. The CDR3 here is CSVGEGGTHEQYF. The CDR3 DNA reads as TGCAGCGTTGGGGAGGGCGGCACGCACGAGCAGTACTTC.

J is TRBJ2-7 and V is TRBV20-1, with 10 bases lining up with TRBD2. The assigned J gene may be wrong: the sequence end matches TRBJ2-5 better. Germline CDR1 DFQATT, CDR2 SNEGSKA (reference sequence). The CDR3 extends over 15 amino acids. The CDR3: CSAKSSAGGVETQYF. CDR3 nucleotides: TGCAGTGCTAAATCGTCAGCGGGAGGGGTTGAGACCCAGTACTTC.

The rearrangement uses TRBV12-3 or TRBV12-4 and TRBJ2-3, with a possible D match to TRBD2 (5 bases). The ends were cut back, 7 bases at V and 3 bases at J, with 14 bases in the middle. This CDR3 contains 14 residues. This chain's CDR3 is CASKYTSGTDTQYF. DNA of the CDR3: TGTGCCAGCAAGTATACTTCGGGAACAGATACGCAGTATTTT.

The chain employs TRBV29-1 and TRBJ1-2, with D unresolved. The CDR3 loop spans 13 amino acids. Trimming left V 7 bases short and J 6 bases short, with 18 bases between. In germline, CDR1 is SQVTM, CDR2 ANQGSEA. The CDR3 sequence is CSGRGGGKDGYTF. In DNA, the CDR3 is TGCAGCGGTAGAGGCGGTGGGAAAGATGGCTACACCTTC.

This chain connects TRBV27 to TRBJ2-2; TRBD2 matches at 7 bases. Germline lookup yields CDR1 MNHEY and CDR2 SMNVEV (reference sequence). This CDR3 has 14 residues. J gave up 6 bases and V 3 bases, and 4 bases lay outside the gene matches. The CDR3 here is CASSFRRGAGELFF. CDR3 bases: TGTGCCAGCAGTTTCCGTCGGGGGGCCGGGGAGCTGTTTTTT.